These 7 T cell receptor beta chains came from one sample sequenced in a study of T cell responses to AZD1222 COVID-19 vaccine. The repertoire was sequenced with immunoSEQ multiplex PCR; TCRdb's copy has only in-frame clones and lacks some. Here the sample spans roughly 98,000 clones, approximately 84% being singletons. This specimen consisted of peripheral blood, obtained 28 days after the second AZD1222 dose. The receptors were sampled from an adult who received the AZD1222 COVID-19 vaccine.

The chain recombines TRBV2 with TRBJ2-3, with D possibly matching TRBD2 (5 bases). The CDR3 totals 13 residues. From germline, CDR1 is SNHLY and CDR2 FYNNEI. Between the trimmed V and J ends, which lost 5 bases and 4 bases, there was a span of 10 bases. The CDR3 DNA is TGTGCCAGCAGTCGGGATAGGGCAGATACGCAGTATTTT. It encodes CASSRDRADTQYF. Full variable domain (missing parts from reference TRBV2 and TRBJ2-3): EPEVTQTPSHQVTQMGQEVILRCVPISNHLYFYWYRQILGQKVEFLVSFYNNEISEKSEIFDDQFSVERPDGSNFTLKIRSTKLEDSAMYFCASSRDRADTQYFGPGTRLTVL.

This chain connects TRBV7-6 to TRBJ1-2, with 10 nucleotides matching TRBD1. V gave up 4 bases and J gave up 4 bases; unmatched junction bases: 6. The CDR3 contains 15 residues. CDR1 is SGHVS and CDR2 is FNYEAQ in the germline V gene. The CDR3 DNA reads TGTGCCAGCAGCTCTAGGACAGGGGGAATCTATGGCTACACCTTC. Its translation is CASSSRTGGIYGYTF.

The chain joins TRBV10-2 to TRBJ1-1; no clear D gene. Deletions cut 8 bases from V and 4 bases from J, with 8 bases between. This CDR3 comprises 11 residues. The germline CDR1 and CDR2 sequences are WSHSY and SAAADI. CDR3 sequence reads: CASGLGTEAFF. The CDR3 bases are TGCGCCAGCGGCCTAGGCACTGAAGCTTTCTTT.

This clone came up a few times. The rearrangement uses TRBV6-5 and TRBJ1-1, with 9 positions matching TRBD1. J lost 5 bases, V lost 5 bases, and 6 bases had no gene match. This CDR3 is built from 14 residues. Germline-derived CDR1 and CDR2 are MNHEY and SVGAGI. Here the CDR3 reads CASSNRGHETEAFF. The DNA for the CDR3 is TGTGCCAGCAGTAACAGGGGGCATGAGACTGAAGCTTTCTTT.

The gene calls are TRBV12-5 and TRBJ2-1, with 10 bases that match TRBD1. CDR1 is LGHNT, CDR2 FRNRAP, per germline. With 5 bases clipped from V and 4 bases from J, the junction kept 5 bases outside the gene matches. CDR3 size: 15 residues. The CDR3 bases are TGTGCTAGTGGTCTAGGGACAGGGGTTTACAATGAGCAGTTCTTC. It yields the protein CASGLGTGVYNEQFF.

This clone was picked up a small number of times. CDR3 region: CASRSDSPGYGYTF. The CDR3 bases are TGTGCCAGCAGATCCGACAGTCCCGGCTATGGCTACACCTTC. V and J are TRBV28 and TRBJ1-2; TRBD1 might be the D (5 bases). V lost 6 bases and J 4 bases, leaving 15 bases between the germline ends. Germline loops: CDR1 MDHEN, CDR2 SYDVKM. This CDR3 has 14 residues.

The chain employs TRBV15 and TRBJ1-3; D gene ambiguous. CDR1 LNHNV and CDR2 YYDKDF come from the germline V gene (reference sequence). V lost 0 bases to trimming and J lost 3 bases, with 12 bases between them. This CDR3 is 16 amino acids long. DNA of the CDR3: TGTGCCACCAGCAGAGAGGAACAGTTTCATGGAAACACCATATATTTT. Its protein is CATSREEQFHGNTIYF.